This record covers a single TCR beta chain. Its antigen is undetermined. TCRdb re-analysed the reads in MiXCR, keeping a single row per CDR3 protein. The table includes hundreds of thousands of distinct CDR3 sequences, 42% detected once. The data are from a study of T cell repertoires in cytomegalovirus infection. Overall study: HLA-C-restricted CMV epitopes, recently identified, and well-studied HLA-B-restricted ones were used by the study. Matching HLA type and CMV infection were both indicated by public TCR beta signatures. Whole-study results and caveats: Dominating the ex vivo response were HLA-C-restricted CMV-specific TCR beta clonotypes.

The CDR3 runs to 14 residues. In germline, CDR1 is DFQATT, CDR2 SNEGSKA (reference sequence). V was clipped by 3 bases and J by 4 bases, with 16 bases between them. The clonotype originates from a human donor in good health (CMV status not recorded). Some clones in this sample may be carry-over from other donors' samples. Sequenced here: cultured PBMCs, sampled from culture after CMV antigen stimulation. The chain couples TRBV20-1 to TRBJ2-7; D may be TRBD1 (5 bases). CDR3 region: CSARDRGSGYEQYF. CDR3 DNA: TGCAGTGCTAGGGATAGGGGAAGTGGGTACGAGCAGTACTTC.